The 3 T cell receptor beta chains below all came from one sample that was sequenced in a study of early T cells in non-severe SARS-CoV-2 infection. TCRdb called the 5' RACE reads again in MiXCR, with one record for every CDR3 protein. The sample includes around 47,000 distinct CDR3 sequences, around 9.9% of them seen just once. Sequenced input: whole blood. The receptors come from an adult who was a healthcare worker with PCR-confirmed SARS-CoV-2 infection or an uninfected control (not recorded which).

In its sample, this clonotype was seen a few times. The V call is TRBV7-2, the J call TRBJ1-3; tentatively, D is TRBD1 (5 bases). This CDR3 has 16 amino acids. Germline V gene sequence: CDR1 SGHTA, CDR2 FQGNSA. Trimming cost V 1 base and J 2 bases, with 12 bases left between them. Here the CDR3 reads CASSLGGGLPGNTIYF. CDR3 nucleotides: TGTGCCAGCAGCTTAGGGGGCGGACTTCCTGGAAACACCATATATTTT.

A few counts support this clonotype. This chain connects TRBV7-9 to TRBJ2-3; D is perhaps TRBD1 or TRBD2 (6 bases each). Germline V gives CDR1 SEHNR, CDR2 FQNEAQ (reference sequence). The CDR3 loop spans 17 amino acids. The V end was cut by 5 bases, the J end by 3 bases, with 21 bases between. Written as DNA, the CDR3 is TGTGCCAGCAGCCCACGAGGTGGAGGGGGACGTACAGATACGCAGTATTTT. Amino acid sequence: CASSPRGGGGRTDTQYF.

At least ten counts were recorded for this clonotype. The CDR3 here is CASSSGGRLTYNEQFF. CDR3 nucleotide sequence: TGTGCCAGCAGCTCCGGCGGGCGGCTCACCTACAATGAGCAGTTCTTC. The rearrangement links TRBV7-3 to TRBJ2-1; possibly TRBD2 for D (5 bases). CDR1 is SGHTA and CDR2 is FQGTGA in the germline V gene. Trimming took 4 bases from V and 2 from J, leaving 15 bases between them. The length of the CDR3 is 16 residues.